The present T cell receptor beta chain was sequenced within a study of cytomegalovirus exposure and HLA in healthy donors. Study outcomes and limitations: The majority of CMV-associated TCR beta chains were reported as apparently HLA-restricted in a later analysis. TRBV6-2, TRBV6-3 and other indistinguishable V segments were excluded.

Primers for the PCR totalled 60 Vbeta and 13 Jbeta. Repertoires were generated with immunoSEQ multiplex PCR, while TCRdb's copy carries only in-frame clones and drops some. The repertoire holds roughly 63,000 clones, roughly 80% seen once, with around 25% in the top ten. This clone showed up just a few times. Its antigen is as yet unknown. Donors in the study were healthy people who gave bone marrow. The J segment lost 2 bases and the V segment lost 4 bases, leaving 6 bases of the junction unmatched. Germline CDR1 reads MGHDK; CDR2 reads SYGVNS. The CDR3 covers 16 residues. This chain uses TRBV25-1 with TRBJ2-2; 8 bases fit TRBD2. The sequence derives from a woman in her 40s in good health and CMV-seropositive. The sequenced material came from PBMCs. CDR3 DNA sequence: TGTGCCAGCAGTGCTCGGGGGGGTCATAACACCGGGGAGCTGTTTTTT. Amino acid sequence: CASSARGGHNTGELFF.